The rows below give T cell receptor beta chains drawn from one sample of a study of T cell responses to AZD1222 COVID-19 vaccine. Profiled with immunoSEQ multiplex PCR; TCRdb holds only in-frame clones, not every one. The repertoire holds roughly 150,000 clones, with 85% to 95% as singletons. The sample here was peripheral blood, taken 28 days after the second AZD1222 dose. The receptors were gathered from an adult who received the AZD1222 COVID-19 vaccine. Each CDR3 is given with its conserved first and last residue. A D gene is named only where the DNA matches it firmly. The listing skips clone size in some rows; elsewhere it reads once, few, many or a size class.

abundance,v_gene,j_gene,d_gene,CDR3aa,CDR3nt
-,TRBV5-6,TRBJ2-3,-,CASSLRSDTQYF,TGTGCCAGCAGCTTGCGGTCAGATACGCAGTATTTT
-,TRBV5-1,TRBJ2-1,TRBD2,CASSFPSGRFSVEQFF,TGCGCCAGCAGCTTCCCCAGCGGGAGGTTTTCAGTTGAGCAGTTCTTC
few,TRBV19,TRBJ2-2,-,CASWGRANTGELFF,TGTGCCAGTTGGGGCAGGGCGAACACCGGGGAGCTGTTTTTT
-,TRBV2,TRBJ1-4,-,CASSLGPGGADEKLFF,TGTGCCAGCAGCTTGGGGCCGGGCGGGGCGGATGAAAAACTGTTTTTT
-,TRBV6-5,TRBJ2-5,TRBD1,CASSYTTGGLKTQYF,TGTGCCAGCAGTTACACGACAGGGGGGTTGAAGACCCAGTACTTC
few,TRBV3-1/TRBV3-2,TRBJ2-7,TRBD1,CASSQAGQGGSYEQYF,TGTGCCAGCAGCCAAGCCGGACAGGGAGGTTCCTACGAGCAGTACTTC
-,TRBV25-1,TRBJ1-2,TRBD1,CASSEGQGTNYGYTF,TGTGCCAGCAGTGAGGGACAGGGAACGAACTATGGCTACACCTTC
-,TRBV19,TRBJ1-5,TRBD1,CASSQTGVASNQPQHF,TGTGCCAGTAGTCAGACAGGGGTAGCCAGCAATCAGCCCCAGCATTTT
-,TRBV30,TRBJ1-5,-,CAWSGDRYQPQHF,TGTGCCTGGAGTGGGGACCGATATCAGCCCCAGCATTTT
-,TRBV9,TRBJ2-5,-,CASSVGGQETQYF,TGTGCCAGCAGCGTAGGTGGGCAAGAGACCCAGTACTTC